Included here is one TCR beta chain sequence, with context. Its antigen is not identified. The V end lost 4 bases, the J end lost 6 bases, and 25 bases lay between the germline ends. The CDR3 spans 17 residues. Looked up from germline, CDR1 is SGDLS and CDR2 is YYNGEE. The source of the sample is a study of blood T cells in healthy people across ages. Notes on the study in general: Changes in expanded clonotypes were possibly confounded, as the CMV status of donors was unknown. Donors of long life had a larger count of naive CD4+ cells and greater diversity than aged donors. It was not possible, with unsorted PBMCs, to conclusively compare naive and antigen-experienced cells.

Then a second PCR, running roughly 7 to 11 cycles, was carried out with a sample-barcoded 5' primer and a J-beta primer mix. TCRdb passed the 5' RACE reads through MiXCR, listing each CDR3 protein once. The table includes hundreds of thousands of distinct CDR3 sequences, over 40% detected once. The chain has TRBV9 and TRBJ1-2, with D perhaps TRBD1 (6 bases). Sequencing used blood. The receptor was isolated from an elderly woman in good health. The DNA for the CDR3 is TGTGCCAGCAGCCCCACTCAGACCAGGGGCCCGGTCGATGGCTACACCTTC. Translation gives CASSPTQTRGPVDGYTF.